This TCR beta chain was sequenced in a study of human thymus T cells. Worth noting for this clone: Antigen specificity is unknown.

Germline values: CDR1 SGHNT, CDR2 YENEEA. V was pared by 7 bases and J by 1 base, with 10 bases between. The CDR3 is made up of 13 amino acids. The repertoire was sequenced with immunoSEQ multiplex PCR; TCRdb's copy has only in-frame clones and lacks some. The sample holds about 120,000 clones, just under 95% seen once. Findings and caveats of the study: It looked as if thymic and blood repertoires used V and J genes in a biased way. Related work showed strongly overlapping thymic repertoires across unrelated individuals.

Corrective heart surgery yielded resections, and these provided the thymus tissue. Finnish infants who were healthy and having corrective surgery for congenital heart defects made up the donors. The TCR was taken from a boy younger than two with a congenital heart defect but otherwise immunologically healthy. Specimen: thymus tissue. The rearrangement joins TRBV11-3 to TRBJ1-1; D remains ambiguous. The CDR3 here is CASNLRQNTEAFF. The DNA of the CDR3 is TGTGCCAGCAACCTCAGGCAGAACACTGAAGCTTTCTTT.